The 24 T cell receptor beta chains presented below share a single source sample, sequenced in a study of CD8 T cells in ankylosing spondylitis (dated by TCRdb to 2017 to 2019). Library prep was done by 5' RACE. The data were produced on an Illumina HiSeq 2500. Using fastp at Q25 and MiXCR, TCRdb reprocessed the public reads and kept productive beta chains. Entries are consolidated by CDR3 protein sequence, retaining the most common genes and DNA. This sample comprises about 300,000 distinct CDR3 sequences, about 20% of them detected only once. Around 3.2% of the sample is held by the ten biggest clonotypes. The sequenced sample was blood, either unsorted or a sorted T cell fraction (not recorded which). These receptors came from a female donor with ankylosing spondylitis or in good health (not recorded which).

V and J are TRBV24-1 and TRBJ1-2, with 7 bases fitting TRBD1. CDR1 KGHDR and CDR2 SFDVKD come from the germline V gene. The CDR3 sequence is 12 residues long. V was clipped by 4 bases and J by 14 bases; unmatched bases: 9. The CDR3 reads CATSDARQGYTF. The CDR3 region has the DNA TGTGCCACCAGTGACGCTCGACAGGGTTATACCTTC.

V is TRBV15 and J is TRBJ2-1; TRBD2 matches at 7 bases. Trimming cost V 5 bases and J 10 bases; bases outside gene matches: 14. CDR1 and CDR2 (germline): LNHNV, YYDKDF (reference sequence). The CDR3 has 15 amino acids. The CDR3 loop is CATSRGVREGREQFF. CDR3 nucleotide sequence: TGTGCCACCAGCCGGGGGGTGAGGGAGGGCCGCGAGCAGTTCTTC.

This clonotype was counted ten times or more. The gene calls are TRBV20-1 and TRBJ2-7; 13 bases fit TRBD2. Per the germline V gene, CDR1 is DFQATT and CDR2 is SNEGSKA (reference sequence). V trimming: 4 bases; J trimming: 3 bases; junction bases outside the gene matches: 6. The length of the CDR3 is 15 residues. The CDR3 DNA reads TGCAGTGCTACAAGGACTAGCGGGAGTTTCTACGAGCAGTACTTC. Its translation: CSATRTSGSFYEQYF.

The gene calls are TRBV4-3 and TRBJ1-2; the D is unclear. This CDR3 has 13 amino acids. Trimming shortened V by 0 bases and J by 5 bases, and 7 bases separated the two germline ends. Germline V CDR1 and CDR2: LGHNA, YSLEER. The CDR3 region has the DNA TGCGCCAGCAGCCAAGAAACAAGTTATGGCTACACCTTC. Protein: CASSQETSYGYTF.

This clonotype has a count of ten or more. The chain recombines TRBV29-1 with TRBJ2-1, with 11 positions matching TRBD2. The CDR3 has 17 amino acids. After removal of 6 bases from V and 0 bases from J, the junction contained 10 bases not matched to a gene. Looked up from germline, CDR1 is SQVTM and CDR2 is ANQGSEA. The CDR3 spells CSVQGTSGLSSYNEQFF. CDR3 nucleotides: TGCAGCGTCCAGGGGACTAGCGGACTCAGCTCCTACAATGAGCAGTTCTTC.

The chain is built from TRBV10-3 and TRBJ2-2; D is ambiguous. V was trimmed by 3 bases and J by 0 bases, leaving 11 bases between them. The CDR3 is made up of 16 amino acids. The V gene's germline CDR1 is ENHRY and CDR2 SYGVKD. Here the CDR3 reads CAISEGLNANTGELFF. The DNA for the CDR3 is TGTGCCATCAGTGAAGGCCTGAATGCGAACACCGGGGAGCTGTTTTTT.

The table lists this clonotype with a few counts. The rearrangement joins TRBV7-9 to TRBJ1-5; TRBD1 might be the D (6 bases). V lost 5 bases and J lost 4, with 12 bases in between. Germline CDR1 and CDR2: SEHNR and FQNEAQ (reference sequence). The CDR3 extends over 14 amino acids. CDR3 amino acids: CASSAPGQNQPQHF. As DNA, the CDR3 is TGTGCCAGCAGCGCTCCGGGACAAAATCAGCCCCAGCATTTT.

There are a few counts of this clonotype. V gene TRBV20-1 combines with J gene TRBJ1-1; maybe TRBD1 (5 bases). This CDR3 spans 12 amino acids. V lost 3 bases and J 3 bases, leaving 8 bases between the germline ends. CDR1 and CDR2 (germline): DFQATT, SNEGSKA (reference sequence). This CDR3 is CSASQGDTEAFF. CDR3 coding DNA: TGCAGTGCTAGCCAGGGAGACACTGAAGCTTTCTTT.

With respect to this clonotype: A read error is possible here, since a much larger clone lies one base away. The chain combines TRBV29-1 with TRBJ2-6, with a possible D match to TRBD1 (6 bases). The V gene's germline CDR1 is SQVTM and CDR2 ANQGSEA. The CDR3 spans 15 residues. CDR3 region: CSVDSEGGLSNALTF. The CDR3 nucleotides read TGCAGCGTTGATAGCGAAGGGGGTTTAAGCAACGCCCTGACTTTC.

This rearrangement joins TRBV12-3 or TRBV12-4 to TRBJ2-7; 7 bases line up with TRBD1. This CDR3 comprises 14 residues. The V segment lost 8 bases and the J segment 6 bases; nucleotides outside the gene matches: 13. The CDR3 coding sequence is TGTGCCAGCGGACGCAATTACAGGGGCGCCGAGCAGTACTTC. Encoded protein: CASGRNYRGAEQYF.

This clonotype was counted only a few times. This chain joins TRBV20-1 and TRBJ2-1; D perhaps matches TRBD2 (6 bases). Between the trimmed V and J ends, which lost 1 base and 0 bases, there was a span of 13 bases. Germline-derived CDR1 and CDR2 are DFQATT and SNEGSKA (reference sequence). The CDR3 sequence is 16 residues long. The CDR3 nucleotides read TGCAGTGCTAGAGGAGGAGGGGCTCCCTCCTACAATGAGCAGTTCTTC. Amino acids: CSARGGGAPSYNEQFF.

This clonotype has more than one count but fewer than ten. The CDR3 reads CASSYPSGGVTDTQYF. The CDR3 DNA follows: TGTGCCAGCAGTTACCCATCCGGGGGGGTCACAGATACGCAGTATTTT. The chain links TRBV6-2 or TRBV6-3 to TRBJ2-3, with 8 positions matching TRBD2. The CDR3 length is 16 residues. Germline trimming cut 2 bases from V and 2 bases from J; bases unmatched to any gene: 6. Germline lookup yields CDR1 MNHEY and CDR2 SVGEGT.

The chain uses TRBV5-4 and TRBJ1-1; 11 bases match TRBD1. Germline assignment: CDR1 SGHNT and CDR2 YYREEE (reference sequence). There are 16 residues in the CDR3. J was trimmed by 2 bases and V by 5 bases; bases with no gene match: 8. The CDR3 here is CASRRRTGGSNTEAFF. DNA for the CDR3: TGTGCCAGCAGACGACGGACAGGGGGCTCAAACACTGAAGCTTTCTTT.

This clonotype was seen a handful of times. The V and J genes are TRBV29-1 and TRBJ2-3, with TRBD2 matching 9 bases. V lost 5 bases to trimming and J lost 4 bases; unmatched junction nucleotides: 7. This CDR3 region has 14 residues. CDR1 and CDR2 (germline): SQVTM, ANQGSEA. This CDR3 is CSVCGRVSSDTQYF. The CDR3 DNA is TGCAGCGTTTGCGGGAGGGTCTCGTCAGATACGCAGTATTTT.

This clonotype was found a few times. The chain carries TRBV6-1 and TRBJ1-1; 7 nucleotides match TRBD1. Looked up from germline, CDR1 is MNHNS and CDR2 is SASEGT. Trimming cost V 6 bases and J 5 bases; bases outside gene matches: 9. The length of the CDR3 is 14 residues. The CDR3 coding sequence is TGTGCCAGCAGCCACAGGGGAGGTGGTACTGAAGCTTTCTTT. Translated, it gives CASSHRGGGTEAFF.

This rearrangement joins TRBV29-1 to TRBJ2-3, with TRBD2 matching 11 bases. The CDR3 runs 15 residues. The V gene's germline CDR1 is SQVTM and CDR2 ANQGSEA. The V gene end was trimmed by 5 bases and the J gene end by 5 bases; junction bases not matched to a gene: 9. The CDR3 sequence: CSVPIAGGPEDTQYF. CDR3 coding DNA: TGCAGCGTTCCCATAGCGGGAGGGCCGGAAGATACGCAGTATTTT.

This clonotype was observed a handful of times. The chain employs TRBV7-9 and TRBJ2-5; 12 nucleotides match TRBD2. In germline, CDR1 is SEHNR, CDR2 FQNEAQ (reference sequence). The CDR3 consists of 16 residues. The V gene end was trimmed by 1 base and the J gene end by 2 bases; junction bases not matched to a gene: 2. CDR3 sequence reads: CASSLGTSGIQETQYF. DNA of the CDR3: TGTGCCAGCAGCTTAGGGACTAGCGGGATTCAAGAGACCCAGTACTTC.

The chain employs TRBV7-8 and TRBJ2-5; D possibly corresponds to TRBD2 (6 bases). Trimming pared 1 base from V and 3 bases from J, leaving 12 bases between. Germline V gene lookup returns CDR1 SGHVS and CDR2 FQNEAQ. The CDR3 is 15 amino acids. The CDR3 nucleotides are TGTGCCAGCAGCTTAGTTATTAGCGGAGAAGAGACCCAGTACTTC. This encodes CASSLVISGEETQYF.

This clonotype was counted only a few times. J is TRBJ2-1 and V is TRBV5-1; 9 bases line up with TRBD2. The V and J ends lost 0 bases and 4 bases, in that order; junction bases with no gene match: 11. Germline CDR1 and CDR2: SGHRS and YFSETQ. CDR3 size: 18 residues. The CDR3 reads CASSLENSGRSRYNEQFF. DNA for the CDR3: TGCGCCAGCAGCTTGGAGAATAGCGGGAGAAGTAGGTACAATGAGCAGTTCTTC. Drawing the rest from reference TRBV5-1 and TRBJ2-1, the complete variable domain is KAGVTQTPRYLIKTRGQQVTLSCSPISGHRSVSWYQQTPGQGLQFLFEYFSETQRNKGNFPGRFSGRQFSNSRSEMNVSTLELGDSALYLCASSLENSGRSRYNEQFFGPGTRLTVL.

The chain carries TRBV4-3 and TRBJ2-5; D is ambiguous. Germline-derived CDR1 and CDR2 are LGHNA and YSLEER. The CDR3 sequence is 15 residues long. Deletions cut 0 bases from V and 8 bases from J, with 16 bases between. CDR3 DNA sequence: TGCGCCAGCAGCCAAGATTTGTCCGTGGGAATCACCCAGTACTTC. Residues: CASSQDLSVGITQYF.

The chain couples TRBV20-1 to TRBJ2-3; D tentatively fits TRBD1 or TRBD2 (5 bases each). Germline-derived CDR1 and CDR2 are DFQATT and SNEGSKA (reference sequence). The CDR3 consists of 15 residues. With 1 base removed from V and 4 bases from J, the gap between germline ends came to 15 bases. CDR3 region: CSARVGTTMADTQYF. For the CDR3, the DNA is TGCAGTGCTAGAGTCGGGACGACAATGGCAGATACGCAGTATTTT.

V usage is TRBV25-1 and J usage is TRBJ2-6, with D hard to call. Germline lookup yields CDR1 MGHDK and CDR2 SYGVNS. The CDR3 is 13 amino acids. Trimming removed 6 bases at V and 10 bases at J, with 13 bases between. CDR3 DNA: TGTGCCAGCAGGAAGTCACCCCAAAACGTCCTGACTTTC. This gives the protein CASRKSPQNVLTF.

In this sample, this clonotype turned up many times. CDR3 DNA: TGCAGTGCTAGAGATATGACTGAAGCTTTCTTT. Translation: CSARDMTEAFF. The gene calls are TRBV20-1 and TRBJ1-1, with D uncertain. This CDR3 region has 11 residues. Germline V lookup: CDR1 DFQATT, CDR2 SNEGSKA (reference sequence). Trimming removed 0 bases at V and 5 bases at J, with 4 bases between.

The sample holds one count of this clonotype. The rearrangement joins TRBV6-2 or TRBV6-3 to TRBJ1-6; D is ambiguous. The CDR3 is made up of 13 amino acids. Germline CDR1 reads MNHEY; CDR2 reads SVGEGT. Deletions cut 7 bases from V and 7 bases from J, with 11 bases between. CDR3: CASTLTGNSPLHF. DNA for the CDR3: TGTGCCAGCACTTTGACGGGGAATTCACCCCTCCACTTT.